This record looks at one TCR beta chain sequence and its context. This sample was included in a study of blood T cell repertoires in COVID-19. As for the study in general: Spain, Italy and the United States supplied samples that represented acute and convalescent COVID-19.

The length of the CDR3 is 13 residues. The V end was cut by 3 bases, the J end by 4 bases, with 7 bases between. In the study's own analysis: For nucleated cells, counts were estimated from reference gene primer amplification. Measured with immunoSEQ multiplex PCR; TCRdb has only the in-frame clones, and not every one. V and J calls and clone size follow that table, whereas D and trimming were derived from the DNA. This sample yields about 270,000 clones, of which approximately 77% are seen a single time; roughly 3.1% belongs to the top ten. Sequencing input: peripheral blood. This TCR came from a woman aged 18-35 years with acute or convalescent COVID-19. The chain is built from TRBV12-3 or TRBV12-4 and TRBJ1-5; D is uncertain. CDR3 amino acids: CASSFGRNQPQHF. In DNA, the CDR3 is TGTGCCAGCAGTTTTGGTAGAAATCAGCCCCAGCATTTT.